These T cell receptor beta chains were read from a single sample in a study of shared clonotypes between healthy human individuals. Libraries were prepared by immunoSEQ multiplex PCR; TCRdb keeps only in-frame clonotypes and omits some of them. The sample has around 370,000 clones, about 96% seen once; the top ten hold about 0.32%. The sequencing input was memory CD8+ T cells sorted from blood. Source of these receptors: a man aged 30-40 years in good health. Both conserved end residues are part of each CDR3. D genes are given only for firm matches. Some rows have no size entry. The others give once, few or many, or a class for an expanded clone.

d_call,j_call,v_call,clone_size,cdr3_aa,cdr3_nt
.,TRBJ2-3,TRBV5-4,once,CASTYGGSQTQYF,TGTGCCAGCACCTACGGTGGGTCACAAACGCAGTATTTT
.,TRBJ2-3,TRBV10-1,.,CASSERGGGTDTQYF,TGCGCCAGCAGTGAGAGAGGGGGGGGTACAGATACGCAGTATTTT
.,TRBJ2-1,TRBV6-6,once,CASRRRNEQFF,TGTGCCAGCAGAAGGAGGAATGAGCAGTTCTTC
.,TRBJ2-4,TRBV6-6,.,CASSYPGPNIQYF,TGTGCCAGCAGTTACCCGGGCCCAAACATTCAGTACTTC
.,TRBJ2-7,TRBV11-2,.,CASSPGNEQYF,TGTGCCAGCAGCCCCGGGAACGAGCAGTACTTC
TRBD2,TRBJ2-5,TRBV6-5,.,CASSYSSGRARETQYF,TGTGCCAGCAGCTACAGTAGCGGGAGGGCCAGGGAGACCCAGTACTTC
TRBD2,TRBJ2-5,TRBV6-5,once,CASSYGTTQETQYF,TGTGCCAGCAGTTACGGGACTACTCAAGAGACCCAGTACTTC
TRBD2,TRBJ2-1,TRBV30,.,CAWAGLAGGLQFF,TGTGCCTGGGCCGGACTAGCGGGTGGACTACAGTTCTTC
TRBD1,TRBJ2-7,TRBV7-8,.,CASSLVLTGVEYEQYF,TGTGCCAGCAGCTTAGTTTTAACAGGGGTTGAGTACGAGCAGTACTTC
.,TRBJ2-7,TRBV11-2,.,CASSLVGPPYF,TGTGCCAGCAGCTTAGTAGGACCGCCGTACTTC
TRBD2,TRBJ2-7,TRBV18,.,CASSPLPAGGSHEQYF,TGTGCCAGCTCACCACTCCCAGCGGGAGGGAGCCACGAGCAGTACTTC
.,TRBJ2-3,TRBV27,.,CASSLSMRLARAPSTDTQYF,TGTGCCAGCAGTTTATCGATGCGGCTAGCGCGTGCTCCTAGCACAGATACGCAGTATTTT
.,TRBJ2-3,TRBV4-2,.,CASSQVKWTLTDTQYF,TGTGCCAGCAGCCAAGTTAAATGGACTCTCACAGATACGCAGTATTTT
TRBD1,TRBJ2-7,TRBV2,.,CAWEGQGNEQYF,TGTGCCTGGGAGGGACAGGGTAACGAGCAGTACTTC
.,TRBJ2-3,TRBV2,.,CASSEAPKWSGRGARTDTQYF,TGTGCCAGCAGTGAAGCGCCCAAATGGAGTGGGCGGGGTGCGCGGACAGATACGCAGTATTTT
.,TRBJ2-1,TRBV10-3,.,CAIQDQAAHNEQFF,TGTGCCATCCAAGACCAGGCGGCACACAATGAGCAGTTCTTC
.,TRBJ1-1,TRBV30,.,CAWRPTSGGRNTEAFF,TGTGCCTGGAGACCAACCTCCGGGGGAAGGAACACTGAAGCTTTCTTT
.,TRBJ2-3,TRBV7-3,.,CASSRDPSDTQYF,TGTGCCAGCAGCAGGGACCCTTCTGATACGCAGTATTTT
TRBD1,TRBJ2-5,TRBV30,once,CAWRTGTPGLGTQYF,TGTGCCTGGAGGACAGGGACGCCGGGCCTCGGGACCCAGTACTTC
TRBD1,TRBJ2-7,TRBV19,.,CASSAGGQGPYEQYF,TGTGCCAGTAGTGCCGGGGGACAGGGCCCCTACGAGCAGTACTTC
TRBD2,TRBJ2-5,TRBV4-2,.,CASSRSNGRGETQYF,TGTGCCAGCAGCAGATCGAACGGGAGGGGGGAGACCCAGTACTTC
TRBD2,TRBJ2-7,TRBV28,once,CASIRGTSPYEQYF,TGTGCCAGCATTCGCGGGACTAGCCCCTACGAGCAGTACTTC
.,TRBJ2-3,TRBV27,once,CATSRQKSSTDTQYF,TGTGCCACCAGCCGCCAAAAGTCTAGCACAGATACGCAGTATTTT
TRBD2,TRBJ2-1,TRBV5-1,.,CASSPGLAGSTDEQFF,TGCGCCAGCAGCCCGGGACTAGCGGGGTCTACGGATGAGCAGTTCTTC
.,TRBJ1-2,TRBV5-4,.,CASRPRENYGYTF,TGTGCCAGCAGGCCCAGGGAGAACTATGGCTACACCTTC
.,TRBJ2-7,TRBV28,.,CASSFPPTLYEQYF,TGTGCCAGCAGTTTCCCCCCCACTCTCTACGAGCAGTACTTC
.,TRBJ1-2,TRBV6-6,.,CASSYYGYTF,TGTGCCAGCAGTTACTATGGCTACACCTTC
TRBD1,TRBJ1-3,TRBV27,.,CASSDRAGNTIYF,TGTGCCAGCAGCGACAGGGCCGGAAACACCATATATTTT
.,TRBJ2-4,TRBV28,.,CASRQGAKNIQYF,TGTGCCAGCCGGCAGGGGGCCAAAAACATTCAGTACTTC
TRBD1,TRBJ2-3,TRBV7-9,once,CASSLVRQGTQYF,TGTGCCAGCAGCTTAGTAAGACAGGGGACGCAGTATTTT
TRBD1,TRBJ1-3,TRBV30,.,CAWSVGPGQGCSGNTIYF,TGTGCCTGGAGTGTAGGCCCGGGACAGGGCTGCTCTGGAAACACCATATATTTT
TRBD2,TRBJ2-3,TRBV5-6,.,CASGRLAESTDTQYF,TGTGCCAGCGGGAGGCTAGCGGAATCCACAGATACGCAGTATTTT
.,TRBJ2-2,TRBV2,.,CASRERMAGELFF,TGTGCCAGCAGAGAGAGGATGGCCGGGGAGCTGTTTTTT
.,TRBJ2-7,TRBV10-3,once,CAARGIRREQYF,TGTGCCGCGCGCGGGATAAGGCGCGAGCAGTACTTC
TRBD1,TRBJ2-7,TRBV27,once,CASSSGGFVYEQYF,TGTGCCAGCAGTTCAGGGGGCTTTGTGTACGAGCAGTACTTC
.,TRBJ2-3,TRBV5-6,.,CASSLGDSTDTQYF,TGTGCCAGCAGCTTGGGGGACAGCACAGATACGCAGTATTTT
.,TRBJ1-2,TRBV27,.,CASRHNYGYTF,TGTGCCAGCAGACATAACTATGGCTACACCTTC
.,TRBJ2-3,TRBV1,.,CTSNGRNITDTQYF,TGCACCAGCAACGGACGGAATATCACAGATACGCAGTATTTT
.,TRBJ2-2,TRBV30,.,CAWSGPGELFF,TGTGCCTGGAGTGGGCCCGGGGAGCTGTTTTTT
.,TRBJ2-2,TRBV7-9,.,CATSLIQGTGELFF,TGTGCCACCAGCCTCATACAGGGCACCGGGGAGCTGTTTTTT
TRBD1,TRBJ1-1,TRBV30,.,CAWSPTGTGILTEAFF,TGTGCCTGGAGTCCTACCGGGACAGGGATTCTCACTGAAGCTTTCTTT